Shown below are 21 T cell receptor beta chains from a single sample sequenced in a study of T cells in Graves' hyperthyroidism and ophthalmopathy. The CDR3 regions of TCR beta were amplified from RNA transcripts. With the HTBI primer set, the TCR CDR3 went through a first round of RT-PCR. One entry per CDR3 protein results from TCRdb running MiXCR on the multiplex PCR reads. The data hold around 340,000 distinct CDR3 sequences, with 15% to 20% observed a single time. The sample was blood. The receptors derive from a middle-aged woman with Graves' ophthalmopathy.

This clonotype was counted ten times or more. This chain uses TRBV11-2 with TRBJ2-5; 10 positions match TRBD1. After removal of 7 bases from V and 1 base from J, the junction contained 9 bases not matched to a gene. CDR3 length equals 16 residues. CDR1 SGHAT and CDR2 FQNNGV come from the germline V gene. CDR3 nucleotide sequence: TGTGCCAGCAAGAGCAGGGACAGGGGACTCCAAGAGACCCAGTACTTC. Its protein is CASKSRDRGLQETQYF.

This sequence joins TRBV6-2 or TRBV6-3 and TRBJ2-7; maybe TRBD2 (6 bases). Trimming cost V 6 bases and J 11 bases, with 23 bases left between them. This CDR3 contains 14 residues. Germline values: CDR1 MNHEY, CDR2 SVGEGT. Written as DNA, the CDR3 is TGTGCCAGCAGCCCGAGACTAGTCCGACCCGTCGAGTACTTC. Translating gives CASSPRLVRPVEYF.

The table lists this clonotype with many counts. This chain joins TRBV27 and TRBJ2-7; 9 bases are a match to TRBD2. The V gene's germline CDR1 is MNHEY and CDR2 SMNVEV (reference sequence). This CDR3 is built from 12 residues. Trimming at V came to 6 bases and at J to 6 bases, leaving 3 bases not matched to a gene. CDR3: CASRREGLEQYF. Written as DNA, the CDR3 is TGTGCCAGCAGGCGGGAGGGCCTCGAGCAGTACTTC.

The sample holds many counts of this clonotype. V is TRBV12-3 or TRBV12-4 and J is TRBJ1-3; D remains unclear. The CDR3 loop spans 16 amino acids. V was shortened by 6 bases and J by 0 bases, with 15 bases between the two germline ends. The CDR3: CASSSGRGGSGNTIYF. CDR3 in DNA: TGTGCCAGCAGCTCTGGACGGGGTGGCTCTGGAAACACCATATATTTT.

This clonotype was detected many times. The chain joins TRBV4-1 to TRBJ1-1, with 11 nucleotides matching TRBD1. The CDR3 is 15 amino acids. Looked up from germline, CDR1 is MGHRA and CDR2 is YSYEKL. With 3 bases clipped from V and 3 bases from J, the junction kept 3 bases outside the gene matches. As DNA, the CDR3 is TGCGCCAGCAGCCAGGGGGGACAGGGGGACACTGAAGCTTTCTTT. As protein: CASSQGGQGDTEAFF.

At least ten counts were recorded for this clonotype. J is TRBJ2-2 and V is TRBV20-1; D is uncertain. The CDR3 sequence is 14 residues long. V was clipped by 1 base and J by 4 bases, with 10 bases between them. The germline CDR1 and CDR2 sequences are DFQATT and SNEGSKA (reference sequence). CDR3 region: CSARVVGITGELFF. The DNA of the CDR3 is TGCAGTGCTAGAGTTGTAGGGATCACCGGGGAGCTGTTTTTT.

This clonotype occurred many times. CDR3 DNA sequence: TGTGCCAGCAGCTTTATGTTGGGGCAGGGGTGGCACGAGCAGTACTTC. Translated: CASSFMLGQGWHEQYF. The chain is built from TRBV11-2 and TRBJ2-7; D is perhaps TRBD1 (6 bases). The CDR3 totals 16 residues. Trimming took off 3 bases at V and 5 bases at J, with 20 bases between the two ends. Germline V gene sequence: CDR1 SGHAT, CDR2 FQNNGV.

This clonotype was observed many times. The rearrangement uses TRBV6-1 and TRBJ2-2, with 7 bases aligning to TRBD1. Germline V CDR1 and CDR2: MNHNS, SASEGT. V gave up 5 bases and J gave up 2 bases; unmatched junction bases: 14. This CDR3 has 18 amino acids. The chain's CDR3 is CASSQGGSGTANTGELFF. CDR3 nucleotides: TGTGCCAGCAGTCAAGGGGGTTCCGGGACAGCAAACACCGGGGAGCTGTTTTTT.

This clonotype was recorded many times. The V call is TRBV6-5, the J call TRBJ2-2; 9 bases align to TRBD1. CDR1 is MNHEY, CDR2 SVGAGI, per germline. V dropped 2 bases and J dropped 4; count of bases not matched to a gene: 2. CDR3 length: 15 amino acids. The CDR3 DNA is TGTGCCAGCAGTTACGGGACAGGGATCACCGGGGAGCTGTTTTTT. It yields the protein CASSYGTGITGELFF.

The gene calls are TRBV6-1 and TRBJ1-2; TRBD1 agrees at 10 bases. Trimming removed 4 bases from V and 8 bases from J; junction bases left unmatched: 10. Germline-derived CDR1 and CDR2 are MNHNS and SASEGT. This CDR3 has 15 amino acids. Here the CDR3 DNA reads TGTGCCAGCAGTGTCTCCCCGGGACAGGGGAGAGGCTACACCTTC. Protein product: CASSVSPGQGRGYTF.

Ten or more counts support this clonotype. The CDR3 DNA sequence: TGCGCCAGCAGCCAAACGGGACTCGGGGGCTACACCTTC. Its translation is CASSQTGLGGYTF. The chain recombines TRBV4-1 with TRBJ1-2; D perhaps matches TRBD1 (5 bases). The CDR3 covers 13 residues. V lost 2 bases to trimming and J lost 8 bases, with 12 bases between them. Germline V gives CDR1 MGHRA, CDR2 YSYEKL.

This clonotype was picked up many times. This chain connects TRBV9 to TRBJ2-1; 15 bases align to TRBD2. The CDR3 consists of 15 residues. Unmatched junction bases numbered 2, after V lost 4 bases and J lost 6 bases. Germline CDR1 is SGDLS and CDR2 is YYNGEE. The CDR3 sequence is CASSPGLAGGNEQFF. The DNA for the CDR3 is TGTGCCAGCAGCCCGGGACTAGCGGGGGGCAATGAGCAGTTCTTC.

V is TRBV20-1 and J is TRBJ2-7; 14 bases map to TRBD2. The germline V gene has CDR1 DFQATT and CDR2 SNEGSKA (reference sequence). The trim removed 6 bases at V and 1 base at J, leaving 8 bases unmatched. This CDR3 spans 16 amino acids. CDR3 nucleotide sequence: TGCAGTGCGTTGACTAGCGGGAGGGCCGGATCCTACGAGCAGTACTTC. Residues: CSALTSGRAGSYEQYF.

This clonotype was seen at least ten times. The chain uses TRBV30 and TRBJ1-1; D is possibly TRBD1 (6 bases). This CDR3 has 15 amino acids. Germline V CDR1 and CDR2: GTSNPN, SVGIG (reference sequence). The V gene lost 0 bases and the J gene lost 3 bases, with 14 bases spanning the gap. The CDR3 coding sequence is TGTGCCTGGAGTGTACGTACAGGGTTGTACACTGAAGCTTTCTTT. Residues: CAWSVRTGLYTEAFF.

In the case of this clonotype: The CDR3 end shows no conserved phenylalanine or tryptophan, and so a read error is likely. The chain couples TRBV19 to TRBJ1-2; D might be TRBD1 (6 bases). Trimming removed 3 bases at V and 0 bases at J, with 14 bases between. The germline gives CDR1 LNHDA, CDR2 SQIVND (reference sequence). The CDR3 spans 16 residues. The CDR3 loop is CASSIFGGRANYGYTL. The CDR3 nucleotides are TGTGCCAGTAGTATTTTCGGGGGCAGAGCTAACTATGGCTACACCCTC.

This clonotype was observed a handful of times. The rearrangement uses TRBV11-2 and TRBJ2-7, with D perhaps matching TRBD1 or TRBD2 (6 bases each). Germline lookup yields CDR1 SGHAT and CDR2 FQNNGV. CDR3 length: 12 residues. The V gene lost 6 bases and the J gene lost 5 bases, with 11 bases spanning the gap. CDR3 sequence reads: CASRSGANEQYF. CDR3 nucleotide sequence: TGTGCCAGCAGGTCGGGGGCCAACGAGCAGTACTTC. The full variable domain, rest sourced from reference TRBV11-2 and TRBJ2-7, is EAGVAQSPRYKIIEKRQSVAFWCNPISGHATLYWYQQILGQGPKLLIQFQNNGVVDDSQLPKDRFSAERLKGVDSTLKIQPAKLEDSAVYLCASRSGANEQYFGPGTRLTVT.

This clonotype was recorded at least ten times. The rearrangement links TRBV6-5 to TRBJ1-1; 8 bases are shared with TRBD1. From germline, CDR1 is MNHEY and CDR2 SVGAGI. Germline trimming cut 1 base from V and 3 bases from J; bases unmatched to any gene: 4. The CDR3 spans 15 residues. Here the CDR3 reads CASSYLGQEDTEAFF. The CDR3 DNA sequence: TGTGCCAGCAGTTACTTGGGACAGGAAGACACTGAAGCTTTCTTT.

This clonotype was detected only a few times. The chain has TRBV2 and TRBJ1-2; possibly TRBD1 for D (5 bases). V was cut by 8 bases and J by 2 bases, with 12 bases left in between. The CDR3 runs 13 residues. Germline V gives CDR1 SNHLY, CDR2 FYNNEI. Here the CDR3 reads CASLMGRNYGYTF. DNA for the CDR3: TGTGCCAGCCTTATGGGACGGAACTATGGCTACACCTTC.

This clonotype was seen a handful of times. A much larger clone differs from this one at a single base, so this may be a read error. Because the CDR3 is missing its conserved closing phenylalanine or tryptophan, this is likely a read error. The V gene is TRBV7-9, the J gene TRBJ2-7, with a possible D match to TRBD1 (5 bases). This CDR3 contains 13 residues. CDR1 and CDR2 (germline): SEHNR, FQNEAQ (reference sequence). Trimming shortened V by 1 base and J by 4 bases, and 8 bases separated the two germline ends. The CDR3 region has the DNA TGTGCCAGCAGCTTAGGGACAAAATACGAGCAGTACTAC. As protein: CASSLGTKYEQYY.

In this sample, this clonotype turned up many times. The chain carries TRBV6-1 and TRBJ2-7; 7 nucleotides align to TRBD1. CDR1 and CDR2 from the germline V gene are MNHNS and SASEGT. This CDR3 is 13 amino acids long. The ends lost 8 bases at V and 3 bases at J; junction bases unmatched: 7. The CDR3 sequence is CASLGSGGYEQYF. The CDR3, as DNA: TGTGCCAGCTTGGGCTCAGGGGGCTACGAGCAGTACTTC.

This clonotype was seen at least ten times. The chain couples TRBV6-1 to TRBJ2-2; no firm D call. V lost 6 bases to trimming and J lost 2 bases, with 7 bases between them. The CDR3 contains 13 residues. CDR1 and CDR2 from the germline V gene are MNHNS and SASEGT. Written as DNA, the CDR3 is TGTGCCAGCAGACAGATAAACACCGGGGAGCTGTTTTTT. This codes for CASRQINTGELFF.